This T cell receptor beta chain derives from a study of blood T cell repertoires in COVID-19 (TCRdb year 2020). Concerning the study at large: Collaborator samples came from the United States, Italy and Spain and covered acute and convalescent phases of COVID-19. The material from the prospective study consisted of cDNA or gDNA derived from T cells, B-cell-depleted T cells, or PBMCs. Deeply sampled blood TCRbeta repertoires from subjects exposed to, actively infected with, or recovered from COVID-19 were included in the dataset. The repertoires were released in a freely available public database intended as a resource for research on the immune response to SARS-CoV-2. The samples were drawn from two sources: the first 160 participants of the ongoing ImmuneRACE study, and 1,254 subjects contributed by 6 global collaborators. A de-identified subject ID, COVID-19 status, age in years and sex were almost always included in the sample metadata. Where available, HLA class I and class II types were obtained from metadata supplied by the sample provider rather than from assay-based typing. The research as a whole found: The quantity of clinical and demographic metadata differed by source and by participant and was supplied without curation.

Its CDR3 holds 17 amino acids, cysteine through phenylalanine. This entry keeps only the CDR3 DNA: 51 bases, framed from base 1. The germline V gene provides CDR1 MDHEN and CDR2 SYDVKM. Trimming costs V 1 base and J 5 bases, and their ends lie 19 bases apart. Whole blood was collected in K2EDTA tubes by collaborating institutions according to the institutions' own protocols. Collaborator samples were shipped for TCRbeta analysis as frozen whole blood, isolated PBMCs, or DNA extracted from either sample type. Remarks on this clone: Its antigen remains undetermined. No clone much larger than this one lies a single base away; base qualities are absent.

TCRbeta CDR3 regions were amplified from genomic DNA by means of the immunoSEQ Assay, a bias-controlled multiplex PCR. The original pipeline was this. Nucleated cell counts per sample were estimated from amplification of reference gene primers within the assay. To quantify the absolute abundance of each unique TCRbeta CDR3 rearrangement, sequence reads were collapsed and filtered. For each sample, productive Simpson clonality was calculated as the square root of Simpson's diversity index over productive rearrangements. TCRdb stores this immuneACCESS table with in-frame sequences only. Part of the clones is absent; in the studies checked, under half of the shortfall reflects unresolved V genes, and no reason is known for the rest. V and J calls and clone size follow that table, whereas D and trimming were derived from the DNA. Here the sample has about 60,000 clones; 70% to 80% occur a single time. The top ten clonotypes cover 9.7% of the sample.

The chain is assembled from TRBV28 and TRBJ2-3; a tentative D call is TRBD1 (6 bases match). The sample taken for sequencing was peripheral blood. The clonotype originates from a human donor in a cohort sampled during active COVID-19. The bases are TGTGCCAGCAGTTTATTCTCGGTGACAGGAGGTAGAGATACGCAGTATTTT. The encoded protein is CASSLFSVTGGRDTQYF.